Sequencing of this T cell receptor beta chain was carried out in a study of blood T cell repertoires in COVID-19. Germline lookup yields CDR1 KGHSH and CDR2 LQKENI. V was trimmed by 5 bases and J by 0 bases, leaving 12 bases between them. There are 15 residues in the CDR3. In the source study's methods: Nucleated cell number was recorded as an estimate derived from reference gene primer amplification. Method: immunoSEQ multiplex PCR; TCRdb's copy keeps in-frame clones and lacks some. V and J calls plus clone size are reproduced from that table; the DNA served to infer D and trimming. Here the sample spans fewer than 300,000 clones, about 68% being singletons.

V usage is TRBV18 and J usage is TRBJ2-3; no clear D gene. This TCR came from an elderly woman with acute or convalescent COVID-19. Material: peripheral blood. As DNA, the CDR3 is TGTGCCAGCTCAGTAATCACTTCTAGCACAGATACGCAGTATTTT. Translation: CASSVITSSTDTQYF.